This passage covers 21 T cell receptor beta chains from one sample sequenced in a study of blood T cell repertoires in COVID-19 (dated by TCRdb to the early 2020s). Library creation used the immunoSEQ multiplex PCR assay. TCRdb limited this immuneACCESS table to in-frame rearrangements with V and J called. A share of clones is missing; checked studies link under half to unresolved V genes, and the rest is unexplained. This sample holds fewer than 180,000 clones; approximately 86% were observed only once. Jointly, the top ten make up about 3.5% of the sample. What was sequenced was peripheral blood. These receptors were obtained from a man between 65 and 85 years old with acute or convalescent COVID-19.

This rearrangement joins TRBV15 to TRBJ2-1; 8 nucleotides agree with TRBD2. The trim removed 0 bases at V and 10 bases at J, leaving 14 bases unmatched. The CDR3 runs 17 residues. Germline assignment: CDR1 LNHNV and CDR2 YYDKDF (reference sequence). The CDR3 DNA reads TGTGCCACCAGCAGAGATCCCTCTGAGCGGGAGAGGAACGAGCAGTTCTTC. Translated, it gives CATSRDPSERERNEQFF.

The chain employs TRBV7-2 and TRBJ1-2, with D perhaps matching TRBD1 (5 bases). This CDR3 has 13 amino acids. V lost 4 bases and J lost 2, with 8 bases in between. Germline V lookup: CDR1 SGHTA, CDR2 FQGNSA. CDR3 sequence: CASSSTANYGYTF. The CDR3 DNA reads TGTGCCAGCAGCTCGACAGCAAACTATGGCTACACCTTC.

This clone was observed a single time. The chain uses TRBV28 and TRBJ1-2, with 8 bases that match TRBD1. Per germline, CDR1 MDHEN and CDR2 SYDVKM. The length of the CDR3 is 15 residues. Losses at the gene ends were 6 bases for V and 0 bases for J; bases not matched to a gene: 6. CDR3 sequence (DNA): TGTGCCAGCAGGACAGGGGCACTCACTAACTATGGCTACACCTTC. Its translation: CASRTGALTNYGYTF.

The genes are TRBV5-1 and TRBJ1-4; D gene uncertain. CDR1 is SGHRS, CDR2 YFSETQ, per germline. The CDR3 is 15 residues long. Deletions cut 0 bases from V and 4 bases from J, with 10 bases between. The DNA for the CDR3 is TGCGCCAGCAGCTTGGTCGGAGCGGATAATGAAAAACTGTTTTTT. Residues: CASSLVGADNEKLFF.

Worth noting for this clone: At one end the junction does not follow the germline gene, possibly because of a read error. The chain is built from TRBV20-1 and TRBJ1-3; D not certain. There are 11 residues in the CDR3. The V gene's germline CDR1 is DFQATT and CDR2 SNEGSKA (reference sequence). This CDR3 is CSARDGDTIYF. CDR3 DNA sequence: TGCAGTGCTAGAGATGGAGACACCATATATTTT.

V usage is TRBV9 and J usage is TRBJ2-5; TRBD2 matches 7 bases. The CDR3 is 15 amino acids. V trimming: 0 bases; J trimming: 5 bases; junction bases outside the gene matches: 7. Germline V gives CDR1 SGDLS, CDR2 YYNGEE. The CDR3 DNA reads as TGTGCCAGCAGCGTAGGGGGGAGGGCCCCCGAGACCCAGTACTTC. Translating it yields CASSVGGRAPETQYF.

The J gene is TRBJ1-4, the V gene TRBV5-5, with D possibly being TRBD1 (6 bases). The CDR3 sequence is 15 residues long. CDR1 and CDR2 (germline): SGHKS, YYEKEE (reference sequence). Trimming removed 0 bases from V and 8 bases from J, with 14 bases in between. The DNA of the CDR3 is TGTGCCAGCAGCTTGGTGGGAGAGAGGGGGGAAAAACTGTTTTTT. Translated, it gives CASSLVGERGEKLFF.

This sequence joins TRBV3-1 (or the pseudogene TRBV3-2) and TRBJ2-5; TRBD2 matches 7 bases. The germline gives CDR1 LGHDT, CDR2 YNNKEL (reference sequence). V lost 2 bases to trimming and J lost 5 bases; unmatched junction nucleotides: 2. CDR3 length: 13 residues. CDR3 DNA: TGTGCCAGCAGCCAACAGGGAGGGGAGACCCAGTACTTC. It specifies CASSQQGGETQYF.

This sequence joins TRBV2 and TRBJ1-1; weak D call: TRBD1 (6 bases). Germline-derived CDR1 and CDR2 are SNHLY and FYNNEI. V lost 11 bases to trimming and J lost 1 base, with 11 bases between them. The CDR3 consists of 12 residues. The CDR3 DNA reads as TGTGCCGCCGAGGACAGGAACACTGAAGCTTTCTTT. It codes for CAAEDRNTEAFF.

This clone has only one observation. In nucleotides, the CDR3 is TGTGCCAGCTCACCCCTACCGGGAGGGGAGCACGAGCAGTACTTC. It specifies CASSPLPGGEHEQYF. This chain joins TRBV18 and TRBJ2-7, with 8 bases aligning to TRBD2. V lost 3 bases and J lost 5; bases outside the gene matches: 9. The CDR3 has 15 amino acids. Per germline, CDR1 KGHSH and CDR2 LQKENI. Filled out from reference TRBV18 and TRBJ2-7, the complete variable domain reads NAGVMQNPRHLVRRRGQEARLRCSPMKGHSHVYWYRQLPEEGLKFMVYLQKENIIDESGMPKERFSAEFPKEGPSILRIQQVVRGDSAAYFCASSPLPGGEHEQYFGPGTRLTVT.

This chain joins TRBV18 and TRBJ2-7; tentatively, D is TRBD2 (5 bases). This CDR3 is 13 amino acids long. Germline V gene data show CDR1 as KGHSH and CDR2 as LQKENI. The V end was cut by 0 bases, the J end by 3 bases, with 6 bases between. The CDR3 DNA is TGTGCCAGCTCACCACCGGGGAGCTACGAGCAGTACTTC. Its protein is CASSPPGSYEQYF.

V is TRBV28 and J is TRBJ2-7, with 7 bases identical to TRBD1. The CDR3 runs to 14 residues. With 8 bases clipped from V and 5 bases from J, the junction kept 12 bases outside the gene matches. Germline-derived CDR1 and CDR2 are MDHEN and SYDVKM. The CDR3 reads CASGHLNRGDEQYF. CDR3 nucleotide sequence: TGTGCCAGCGGGCACTTAAACAGGGGCGACGAGCAGTACTTC.

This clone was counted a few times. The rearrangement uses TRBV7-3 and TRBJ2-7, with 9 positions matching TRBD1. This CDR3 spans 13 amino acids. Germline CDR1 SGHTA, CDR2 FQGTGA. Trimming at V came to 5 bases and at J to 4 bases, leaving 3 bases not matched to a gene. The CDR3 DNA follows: TGTGCCAGCAGCCCGGACAGGGGTTACGAGCAGTACTTC. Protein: CASSPDRGYEQYF.

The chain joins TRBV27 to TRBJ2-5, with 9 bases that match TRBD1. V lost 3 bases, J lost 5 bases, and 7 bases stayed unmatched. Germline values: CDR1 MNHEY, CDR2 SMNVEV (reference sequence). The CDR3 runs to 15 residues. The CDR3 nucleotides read TGTGCCAGCAGTTTGCGACAGGGGGTGGAGGAGACCCAGTACTTC. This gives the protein CASSLRQGVEETQYF.

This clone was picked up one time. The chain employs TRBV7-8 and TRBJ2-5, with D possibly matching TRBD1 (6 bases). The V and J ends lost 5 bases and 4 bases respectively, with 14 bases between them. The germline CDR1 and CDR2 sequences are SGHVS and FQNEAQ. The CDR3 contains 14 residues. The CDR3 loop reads CASSALGAGETQYF. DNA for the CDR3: TGTGCCAGCAGCGCGCTGGGGGCGGGAGAGACCCAGTACTTC.

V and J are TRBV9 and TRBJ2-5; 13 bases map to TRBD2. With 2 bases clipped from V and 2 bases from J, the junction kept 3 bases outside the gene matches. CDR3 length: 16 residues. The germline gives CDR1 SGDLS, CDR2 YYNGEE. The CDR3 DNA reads TGTGCCAGCAGCGTGGGGACTAGCGGGGTACAAGAGACCCAGTACTTC. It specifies CASSVGTSGVQETQYF.

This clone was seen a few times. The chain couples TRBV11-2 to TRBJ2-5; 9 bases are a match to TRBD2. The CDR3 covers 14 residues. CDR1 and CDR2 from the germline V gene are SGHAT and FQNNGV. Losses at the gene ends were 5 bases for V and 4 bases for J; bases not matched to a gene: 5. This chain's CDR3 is CASSIAGETETQYF. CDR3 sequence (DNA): TGTGCCAGCAGCATAGCGGGAGAGACAGAGACCCAGTACTTC. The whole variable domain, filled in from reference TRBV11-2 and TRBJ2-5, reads EAGVAQSPRYKIIEKRQSVAFWCNPISGHATLYWYQQILGQGPKLLIQFQNNGVVDDSQLPKDRFSAERLKGVDSTLKIQPAKLEDSAVYLCASSIAGETETQYFGPGTRLLVL.

The CDR3 here is CASSLAGPSYNEQFF. In DNA, the CDR3 is TGTGCCAGCAGCCTAGCGGGCCCCTCCTACAATGAGCAGTTCTTC. V and J are TRBV5-4 and TRBJ2-1, with TRBD2 matching over 8 bases. The CDR3 length is 15 residues. V shed 4 bases, J shed 0 bases, and the junction held 3 bases outside the gene matches. Germline lookup yields CDR1 SGHNT and CDR2 YYREEE (reference sequence).

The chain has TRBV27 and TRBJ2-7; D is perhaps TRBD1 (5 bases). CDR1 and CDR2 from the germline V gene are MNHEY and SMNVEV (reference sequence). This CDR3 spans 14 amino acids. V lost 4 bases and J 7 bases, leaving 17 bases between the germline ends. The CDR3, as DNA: TGTGCCAGCAGTTCCACCGTAGGGGTGGGTGAGCAGTACTTC. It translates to CASSSTVGVGEQYF.

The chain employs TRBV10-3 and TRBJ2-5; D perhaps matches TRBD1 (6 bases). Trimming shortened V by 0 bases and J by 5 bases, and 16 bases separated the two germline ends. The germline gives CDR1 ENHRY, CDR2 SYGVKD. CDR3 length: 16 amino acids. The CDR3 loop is CAISESATGPQETQYF. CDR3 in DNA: TGTGCCATCAGTGAGTCGGCTACAGGGCCCCAGGAGACCCAGTACTTC.

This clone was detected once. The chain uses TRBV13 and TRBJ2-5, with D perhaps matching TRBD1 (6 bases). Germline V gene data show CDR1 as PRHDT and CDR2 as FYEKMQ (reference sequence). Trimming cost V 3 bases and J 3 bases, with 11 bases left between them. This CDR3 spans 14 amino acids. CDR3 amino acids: CASSFRQAEETQYF. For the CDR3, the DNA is TGTGCCAGCAGCTTCCGACAGGCTGAAGAGACCCAGTACTTC.